The subject of this entry is one T cell receptor (beta chain). TCRdb keeps only in-frame clones here, not all; method: immunoSEQ multiplex PCR. The data contain 200,000 to 250,000 clones, about 85% of them seen just once; the ten biggest clones take up under 4%. There are 17 residues in the CDR3. Germline V CDR1 and CDR2: LGHNA, YSLEER. Trimming cost V 0 bases and J 5 bases; bases outside gene matches: 5. The sample originates from a study of blood T cell repertoires in COVID-19. The source is a man between 18 and 35 years old with active or convalescent COVID-19. The sequencing sample was made of peripheral blood. The J gene is TRBJ2-1, the V gene TRBV4-3, with TRBD2 identical over 12 bases. The CDR3 is CASSQELAGGRNNEQFF. The CDR3 nucleotides are TGCGCCAGCAGCCAAGAACTAGCGGGGGGACGGAACAATGAGCAGTTCTTC.